This record covers a single TCR beta chain. The data are from a study of blood T cell repertoires in COVID-19. In the study overall: The origin of the acute and convalescent COVID-19 samples was the United States, Italy and Spain. PBMCs, B-cell-depleted T cells, or T cells provided the cDNA or gDNA that made up the material.

CDR1 and CDR2 from the germline V gene are SGHDT and YYEEEE. CDR3 length equals 15 residues. Trimming at V came to 4 bases and at J to 6 bases, leaving 7 bases not matched to a gene. In the authors' methods: Estimates of nucleated cell counts were drawn from the amplification of reference gene primers. The assay was immunoSEQ multiplex PCR, and TCRdb's table has in-frame clones only and misses some. That table furnishes V, J and clone size, whereas the DNA furnished D and trimming. The table includes about 250,000 clones, around 83% detected once. V gene TRBV5-6 combines with J gene TRBJ1-5; the match to TRBD1 covers 10 bases. The sequenced material came from peripheral blood. This receptor was obtained from a man at least 80 years old with acute or convalescent COVID-19. Here the CDR3 DNA reads TGTGCCAGCAGCAGAGGACAGGGGGTAATTCAGCCCCAGCATTTT. Translating gives CASSRGQGVIQPQHF. Drawing the rest from reference TRBV5-6 and TRBJ1-5, the complete variable domain is DAGVTQSPTHLIKTRGQQVTLRCSPKSGHDTVSWYQQALGQGPQFIFQYYEEEERQRGNFPDRFSGHQFPNYSSELNVNALLLGDSALYLCASSRGQGVIQPQHFGDGTRLSIL.